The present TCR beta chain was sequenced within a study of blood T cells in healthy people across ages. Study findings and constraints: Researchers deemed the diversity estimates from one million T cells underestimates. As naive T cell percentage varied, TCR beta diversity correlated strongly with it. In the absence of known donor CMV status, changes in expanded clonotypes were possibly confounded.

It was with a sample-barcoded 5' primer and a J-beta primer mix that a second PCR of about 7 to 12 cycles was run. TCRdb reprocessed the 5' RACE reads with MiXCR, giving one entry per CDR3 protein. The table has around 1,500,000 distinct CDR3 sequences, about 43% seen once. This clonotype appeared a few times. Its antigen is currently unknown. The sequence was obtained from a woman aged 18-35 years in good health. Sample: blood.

The CDR3 sequence is CASSQGRGHSPLHF. The CDR3 DNA follows: TGTGCCAGCAGCCAAGGCAGGGGTCATTCACCCCTCCACTTT. The gene calls are TRBV3-1 and TRBJ1-6; tentatively, D is TRBD1 (6 bases). The CDR3 loop spans 14 amino acids. With 1 base removed from V and 8 bases from J, the gap between germline ends came to 9 bases. Germline values: CDR1 LGHDT, CDR2 YNNKEL (reference sequence).